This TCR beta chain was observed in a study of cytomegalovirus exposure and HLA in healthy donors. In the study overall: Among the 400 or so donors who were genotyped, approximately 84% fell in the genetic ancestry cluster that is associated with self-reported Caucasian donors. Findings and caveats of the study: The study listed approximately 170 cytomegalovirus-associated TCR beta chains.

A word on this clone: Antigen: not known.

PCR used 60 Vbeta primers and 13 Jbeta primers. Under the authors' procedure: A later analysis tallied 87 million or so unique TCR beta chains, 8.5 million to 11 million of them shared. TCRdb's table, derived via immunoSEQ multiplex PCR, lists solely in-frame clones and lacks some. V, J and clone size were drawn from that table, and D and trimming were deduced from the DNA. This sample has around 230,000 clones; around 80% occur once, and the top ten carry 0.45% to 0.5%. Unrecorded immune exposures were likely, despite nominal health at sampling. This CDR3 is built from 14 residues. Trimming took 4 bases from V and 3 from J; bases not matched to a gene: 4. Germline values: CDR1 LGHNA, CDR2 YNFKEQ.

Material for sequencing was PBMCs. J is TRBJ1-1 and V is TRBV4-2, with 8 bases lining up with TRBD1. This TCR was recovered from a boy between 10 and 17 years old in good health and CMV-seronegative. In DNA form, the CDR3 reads TGTGCCAGCAGCCGCGGACAGGGAGACACTGAAGCTTTCTTT. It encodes CASSRGQGDTEAFF.